These 5 T cell receptor beta chains originate from one sample sequenced in a study of human T cells and chemical hapten exposure. Each CDR3 protein gets one entry after TCRdb re-called the RACE reads with MiXCR. The table has around 35,000 distinct CDR3 sequences, roughly 5% seen once. Regarding time point: healthy volunteer bleed at 6 weeks. Before extraction, the whole blood was not fractionated, and total RNA was taken from it. The sequenced sample was whole blood. The receptors derive from a human donor in good health. Some clones in this sample may be carry-over from other donors' samples.

This clonotype was picked up many times. The rearrangement uses TRBV30 and TRBJ1-1, with D maybe TRBD1 (6 bases). Germline values: CDR1 GTSNPN, CDR2 SVGIG (reference sequence). The CDR3 extends over 14 amino acids. Trimming took off 3 bases at V and 4 bases at J, with 15 bases between the two ends. Here the CDR3 reads CAWRKDRLGTEAFF. CDR3 nucleotide sequence: TGTGCCTGGAGAAAGGACAGATTGGGCACTGAAGCTTTCTTT.

This clonotype was observed many times. This rearrangement joins TRBV28 to TRBJ2-7, with 7 bases matching TRBD1. The junction had 12 bases not matched to a gene; V was cut back by 5 bases and J by 2 bases. Germline loops: CDR1 MDHEN, CDR2 SYDVKM. The CDR3 has 16 residues. The CDR3 loop is CASSPIPWTGTYEQYF. DNA for the CDR3: TGTGCCAGCAGTCCAATACCCTGGACAGGCACCTACGAGCAGTACTTC.

Turning to this clonotype: Since a much larger clone is just one base distant, this may be a read error. The J gene is TRBJ2-3, the V gene TRBV6-1; 8 nucleotides line up with TRBD2. The CDR3 contains 15 residues. Trimming took 6 bases from V and 1 from J; bases not matched to a gene: 6. The germline CDR1 and CDR2 sequences are MNHNS and SASEGT. In nucleotides, the CDR3 is TGTGCCAGCAGGCCCGGGCGGGGGGGCACAGATACGCAGTATTTT. It is translated as CASRPGRGGTDTQYF.

This clonotype was counted only a few times. The rearrangement links TRBV28 to TRBJ1-2; D may be TRBD1 (5 bases). The CDR3 length is 16 residues. CDR1 MDHEN and CDR2 SYDVKM come from the germline V gene. The V and J ends lost 7 bases and 4 bases respectively, with 22 bases between them. Written as DNA, the CDR3 is TGTGCCAGCACAGATTTTACGGGGGAATGGACCTATGGCTACACCTTC. Translating gives CASTDFTGEWTYGYTF.

This chain uses TRBV6-2 or TRBV6-3 with TRBJ2-3; 9 nucleotides match TRBD2. There are 15 residues in the CDR3. J gave up 5 bases and V 7 bases, and 10 bases lay outside the gene matches. The V gene's germline CDR1 is MNHEY and CDR2 SVGEGT. This CDR3 reads CASIKGGRAGDTQYF. The CDR3 bases are TGTGCCAGCATCAAGGGCGGGAGGGCCGGAGATACGCAGTATTTT.